This T cell receptor (beta chain) was sequenced in a study of OX40 agonist ivuxolimab in advanced cancers. Background on the study: In this cohort, patients received ivuxolimab, an agonistic anti-OX40 (CD134) antibody. Patients got intravenous ivuxolimab at 0.01 to 10 mg/kg every 2 weeks.

This table comes from immunoSEQ multiplex PCR, and its TCRdb copy is limited to in-frame clones, with some not included. The sample has some 90,000 clones, approximately 91% seen once. Study-wide points: Clonal expansion was seen in CD4+ and CD8+ blood T cells by week 6 at 0.1 to 3.0 mg/kg. Expansion of clones was among the lowest in partial responders at 0.1-3.0 mg/kg.

Remarks on this clone: Its antigen is unidentified.

Germline lookup yields CDR1 SEHNR and CDR2 FQNEAQ (reference sequence). This CDR3 has 14 amino acids. V was clipped by 2 bases and J by 3 bases, with 10 bases between them. J is TRBJ1-1 and V is TRBV7-9; D remains ambiguous. Sequencing was performed on CD4+ or CD8+ T cells sorted from blood, taken in a trial of the OX40 agonist ivuxolimab. This receptor was identified in an adult with an advanced solid tumor such as melanoma, head and neck, liver or kidney cancer. Written as DNA, the CDR3 is TGTGCCAGCAGCTTAAGCTCCGGAGACACTGAAGCTTTCTTT. Its protein product is CASSLSSGDTEAFF.